This TCR beta chain was sequenced in a study of shared clonotypes between healthy human individuals. Whole-study results and caveats: The study found 4.5% to 5% of naive CD4 clonotypes shared across four donors.

Produced via immunoSEQ multiplex PCR; TCRdb's table is partial and in-frame only. The sample holds approximately 710,000 clones, around 91% seen once. Concerning this clone: Its target is not known.

The V and J ends lost 6 bases and 9 bases respectively, with 12 bases between them. This CDR3 region has 12 residues. Germline CDR1 and CDR2: MDHEN and SYDVKM. CCR7-negative CD45RA+ TemRA cells were pooled with CD45RO+ cells for CD8 memory. This clonotype was sampled from a man between 18 and 29 years old in good health. Some clones in this sample may be carry-over from other donors' samples. Material for sequencing was memory CD8+ T cells from PBMCs. Noted subset: CD45RO+ cells pooled with CCR7-negative TemRA cells. J is TRBJ2-1 and V is TRBV28; D is perhaps TRBD1 (6 bases). CDR3 DNA sequence: TGTGCCAGCAGACAAATAGGGGGTGAGCAGTTCTTC. Translating it yields CASRQIGGEQFF. The full variable domain, with the rest looked up from reference TRBV28 and TRBJ2-1, is DVKVTQSSRYLVKRTGEKVFLECVQDMDHENMFWYRQDPGLGLRLIYFSYDVKMKEKGDIPEGYSVSREKKERFSLILESASTNQTSMYLCASRQIGGEQFFGPGTRLTVL.